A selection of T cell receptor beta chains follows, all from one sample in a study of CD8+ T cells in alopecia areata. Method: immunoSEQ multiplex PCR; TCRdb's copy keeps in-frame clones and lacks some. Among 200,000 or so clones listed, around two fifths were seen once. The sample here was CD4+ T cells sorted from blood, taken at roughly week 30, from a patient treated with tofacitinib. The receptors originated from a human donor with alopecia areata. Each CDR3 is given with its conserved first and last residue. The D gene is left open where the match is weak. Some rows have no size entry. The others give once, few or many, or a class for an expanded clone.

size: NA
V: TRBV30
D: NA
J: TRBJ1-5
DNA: TGTGCCTGGAGTCCAGGGACAAGCAATCAGCCCCAGCATTTT
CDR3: CAWSPGTSNQPQHF

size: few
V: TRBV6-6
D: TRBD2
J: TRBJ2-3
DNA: TGTGCCAGCAGTGACCCCTCACTAGCGGTAGATACGCAGTATTTT
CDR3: CASSDPSLAVDTQYF

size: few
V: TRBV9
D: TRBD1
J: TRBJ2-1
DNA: TGTGCCAGCAGCGGCGGGACAGGGGGATACAATGAGCAGTTCTTC
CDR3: CASSGGTGGYNEQFF

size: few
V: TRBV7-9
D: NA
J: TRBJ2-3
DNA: TGTGCCAGCAGCTTCTCCCGCGCAGACACAGATACGCAGTATTTT
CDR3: CASSFSRADTDTQYF

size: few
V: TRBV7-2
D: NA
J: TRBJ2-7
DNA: TGTGCCAGCAGCAAGACATTCGGAGCCTACGAGCAGTACTTC
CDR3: CASSKTFGAYEQYF

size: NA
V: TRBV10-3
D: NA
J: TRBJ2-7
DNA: TGTGCCATCAGTGAGAGCGGCAGTCCCGAGCAGTACTTC
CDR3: CAISESGSPEQYF

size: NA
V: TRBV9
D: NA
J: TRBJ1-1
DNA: TGTGCCAGCAGTCCGGGACCAAGAGACACTGAAGCTTTCTTT
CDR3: CASSPGPRDTEAFF

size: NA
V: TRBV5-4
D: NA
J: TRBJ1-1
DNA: TGTGCCAGCGGTGGATCAGGGAGTGCGAACACTGAAGCTTTCTTT
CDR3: CASGGSGSANTEAFF

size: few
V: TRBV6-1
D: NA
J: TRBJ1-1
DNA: TGTGCCAGCAGGGATTTGGACAGAACGAACACTGAAGCTTTCTTT
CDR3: CASRDLDRTNTEAFF

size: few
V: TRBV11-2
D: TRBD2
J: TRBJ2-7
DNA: TGTGCCAGCAGCCTTGAGCGGGAGCACCACGAGCAGTACTTC
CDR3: CASSLEREHHEQYF

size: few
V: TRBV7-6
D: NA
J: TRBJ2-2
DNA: TGTGCCAGCAGCGTCACGGTCTTTAACACCGGGGAGCTGTTTTTT
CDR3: CASSVTVFNTGELFF

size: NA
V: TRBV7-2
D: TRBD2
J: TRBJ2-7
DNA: TGTGCCAGCAGCTTACAGCGGGGGCTTACCTACGAGCAGTACTTC
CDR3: CASSLQRGLTYEQYF

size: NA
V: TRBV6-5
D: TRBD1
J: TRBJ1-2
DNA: TGTGCCAGCAGTTCCCCCGGACAGGACTATGGCTACACCTTC
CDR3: CASSSPGQDYGYTF

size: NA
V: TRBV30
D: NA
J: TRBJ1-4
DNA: TGTGCCTGGAGCGGTACAGGGACAACTAATGAAAAACTGTTTTTT
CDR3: CAWSGTGTTNEKLFF

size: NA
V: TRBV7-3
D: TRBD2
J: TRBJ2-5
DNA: TGTGCCAGCAGCCCCGGGACTACCCCCGGGGAGACCCAGTACTTC
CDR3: CASSPGTTPGETQYF

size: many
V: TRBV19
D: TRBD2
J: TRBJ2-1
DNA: TGTGCCAGTAATTCACTAGCGGGAGGCCGCGATGAGCAGTTCTTC
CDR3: CASNSLAGGRDEQFF

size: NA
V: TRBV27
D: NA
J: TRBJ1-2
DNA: TGTGCCAGCAGTTTAGCTTTGGACAGCTACTATGGCTACACCTTC
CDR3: CASSLALDSYYGYTF

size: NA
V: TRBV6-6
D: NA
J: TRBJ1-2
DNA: TGTGCCAGCTTGGGCAGTCGGAGATTAAACTATGGCTACACCTTC
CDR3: CASLGSRRLNYGYTF

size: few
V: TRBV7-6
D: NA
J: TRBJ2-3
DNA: TGTGCCAGCAGCTTAGAAGCGGGCACAGATACGCAGTATTTT
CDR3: CASSLEAGTDTQYF

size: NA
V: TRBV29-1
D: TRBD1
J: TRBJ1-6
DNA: TGCAGCGTCCACCGGGACAGGGATCCCTCACCCCTCCACTTT
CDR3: CSVHRDRDPSPLHF

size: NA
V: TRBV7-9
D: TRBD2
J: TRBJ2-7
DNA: TGTGCCAGCAGTCCCACTAGCGGGAGCTCCTACGAGCAGTACTTC
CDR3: CASSPTSGSSYEQYF

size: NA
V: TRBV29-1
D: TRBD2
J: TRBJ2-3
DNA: TGCAGCGTTGAAGGACTAGCGGGCACAGATACGCAGTATTTT
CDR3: CSVEGLAGTDTQYF

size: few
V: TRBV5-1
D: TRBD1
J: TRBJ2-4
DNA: TGCGCCAGCAGCCGGACAGGGGGCTCAGCAAAAAACATTCAGTACTTC
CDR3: CASSRTGGSAKNIQYF

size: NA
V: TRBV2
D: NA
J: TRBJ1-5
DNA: TGTGCCAGCAGCGCCAAAGGGCCCCAGCATTTT
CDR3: CASSAKGPQHF

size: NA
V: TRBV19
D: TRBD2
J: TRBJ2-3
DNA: TGTGCCACCGCGAGCGGGGACGCAGATACGCAGTATTTT
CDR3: CATASGDADTQYF

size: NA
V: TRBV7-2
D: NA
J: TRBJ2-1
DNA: TGTGCCAGCAGCCAGACTATAAGCTCCTACAATGAGCAGTTCTTC
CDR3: CASSQTISSYNEQFF

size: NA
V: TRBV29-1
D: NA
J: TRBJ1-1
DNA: TGCAGCGTTGTTTCAGGGCGGGAGAACACTGAAGCTTTCTTT
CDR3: CSVVSGRENTEAFF

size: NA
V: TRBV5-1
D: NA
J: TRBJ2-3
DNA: TGCGCCAGCGTCAAGGACAGCACTAGCACAGATACGCAGTATTTT
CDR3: CASVKDSTSTDTQYF

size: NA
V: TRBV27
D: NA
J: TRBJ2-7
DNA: TGTGCCAGCACCTACGAGCAGTACTTC
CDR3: CASTYEQYF

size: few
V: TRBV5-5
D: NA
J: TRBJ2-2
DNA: TGTGCCAGCAGCTTCCAGGGCCGGGAGCTGTTTTTT
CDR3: CASSFQGRELFF

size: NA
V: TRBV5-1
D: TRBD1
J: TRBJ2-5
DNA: TGCGCCAGCAGCCGGGACAGAGAGACCCAGTACTTC
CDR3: CASSRDRETQYF

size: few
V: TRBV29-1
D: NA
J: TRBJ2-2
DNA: TGCAGCGTTGAGGGACACCCCACCGGGGAGCTGTTTTTT
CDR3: CSVEGHPTGELFF

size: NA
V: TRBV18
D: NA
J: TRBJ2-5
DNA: TGTGCCAGCTCACCATCAGAGATGACGGAGACCCAGTACTTC
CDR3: CASSPSEMTETQYF

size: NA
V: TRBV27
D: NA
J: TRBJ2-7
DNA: TGTGCCAGCAGTTTTGACAGAAACTACGAGCAGTACTTC
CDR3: CASSFDRNYEQYF

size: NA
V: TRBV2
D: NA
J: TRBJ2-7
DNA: TGTGCCAGCAGTGAGCCCCCCTCCCCGGGCAGAAGCTCCTACGAGCAGTACTTC
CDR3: CASSEPPSPGRSSYEQYF

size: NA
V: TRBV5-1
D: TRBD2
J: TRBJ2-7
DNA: TGCGCCAGCAGCTTGGCCGGGGGGAGCCGATCCTACGAGCAGTACTTC
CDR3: CASSLAGGSRSYEQYF

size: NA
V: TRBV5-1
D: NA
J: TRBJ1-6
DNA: TGCGCCAGCAGCTTGTCGGCTAATTCACCCCTCCACTTT
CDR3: CASSLSANSPLHF

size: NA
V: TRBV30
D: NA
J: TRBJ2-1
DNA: TGTGCCTGGACTCGACTGGGGAGGAATGAGCAGTTCTTC
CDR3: CAWTRLGRNEQFF

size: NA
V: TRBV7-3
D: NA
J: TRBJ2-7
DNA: TGTGCCAGCAGCTTAATCGGGGGACTCGAGCAGTACTTC
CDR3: CASSLIGGLEQYF

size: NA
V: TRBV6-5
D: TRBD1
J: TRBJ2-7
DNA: TGTGCCAGCAGTTCCGGGACAGCGAGCTCCTACGAGCAGTACTTC
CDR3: CASSSGTASSYEQYF

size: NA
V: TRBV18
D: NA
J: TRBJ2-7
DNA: TGTGCCAGCTCACCGCAGGGGACCTCCTACGAGCAGTACTTC
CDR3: CASSPQGTSYEQYF

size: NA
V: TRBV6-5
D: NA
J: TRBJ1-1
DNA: TGTGCCAGCAGACCGAACCCCAGGGGGAACACTGAAGCTTTCTTT
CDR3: CASRPNPRGNTEAFF

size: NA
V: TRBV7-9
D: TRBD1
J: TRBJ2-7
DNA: TGTGCCAGCAGCCCTATCGGGACAGGGGGCGGGGAGCAGTACTTC
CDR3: CASSPIGTGGGEQYF